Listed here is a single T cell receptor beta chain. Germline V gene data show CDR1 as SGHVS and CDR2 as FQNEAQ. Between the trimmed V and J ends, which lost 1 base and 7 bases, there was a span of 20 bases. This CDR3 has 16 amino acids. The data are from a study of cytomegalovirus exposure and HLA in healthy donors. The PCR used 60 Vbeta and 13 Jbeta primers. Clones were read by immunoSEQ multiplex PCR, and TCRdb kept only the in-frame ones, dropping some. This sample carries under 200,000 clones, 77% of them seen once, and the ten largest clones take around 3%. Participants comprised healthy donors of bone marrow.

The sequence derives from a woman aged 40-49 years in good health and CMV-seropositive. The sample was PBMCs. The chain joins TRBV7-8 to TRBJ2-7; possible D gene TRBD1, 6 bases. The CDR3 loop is CASSLGTVNLRGEQYF. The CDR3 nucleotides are TGTGCCAGCAGCTTAGGGACAGTCAATTTACGTGGGGAGCAGTACTTC. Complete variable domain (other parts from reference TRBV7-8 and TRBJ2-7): GAGVSQSPRYKVAKRGQDVALRCDPISGHVSLFWYQQALGQGPEFLTYFQNEAQLDKSGLPSDRFFAERPEGSVSTLKIQRTQQEDSAVYLCASSLGTVNLRGEQYFGPGTRLTVT.